This entry lists 13 T cell receptor beta chains sequenced from one sample in a study of cytomegalovirus exposure and HLA in healthy donors. Data came from immunoSEQ multiplex PCR; TCRdb stores just in-frame clones and leaves some out. The sample has about 160,000 clones; about 90% are singletons. The sample was PBMCs. The receptors were gathered from a woman aged 18 to 35 in good health and CMV-seropositive.

This sequence joins TRBV28 and TRBJ1-1, with TRBD1 matching 9 bases. CDR3 size: 13 residues. CDR1 and CDR2 (germline): MDHEN, SYDVKM. V lost 6 bases and J lost 1; bases outside the gene matches: 0. The CDR3 protein is CASRGQGNTEAFF. CDR3 in DNA: TGTGCCAGCAGGGGACAGGGGAACACTGAAGCTTTCTTT.

The gene calls are TRBV20-1 and TRBJ2-5; D is undetermined. V was clipped by 6 bases and J by 4 bases, with 9 bases between them. The CDR3 length is 11 residues. Germline values: CDR1 DFQATT, CDR2 SNEGSKA (reference sequence). The CDR3 coding sequence is TGCAGTGCAGCCCCCGGAGAGACCCAGTACTTC. It translates to CSAAPGETQYF.

V is TRBV7-2 and J is TRBJ2-7; no clear D. Trimming removed 2 bases from V and 5 bases from J, with 4 bases in between. CDR1 and CDR2 (germline): SGHTA, FQGNSA. CDR3 length: 11 residues. The CDR3 DNA reads TGTGCCAGCAGCTTACTTAACGAGCAGTACTTC. Amino acid sequence: CASSLLNEQYF.

V and J are TRBV6-5 and TRBJ1-2; D perhaps matches TRBD1 (6 bases). V was clipped by 6 bases and J by 10 bases, with 15 bases between them. Germline V gene data show CDR1 as MNHEY and CDR2 as SVGAGI. This CDR3 is 12 amino acids long. The CDR3 spells CASRYETGIYTF. In DNA, the CDR3 is TGTGCCAGCAGATACGAAACAGGGATCTACACCTTC.

CDR3 region: CASSLGGENEKLFF. CDR3 nucleotides: TGCGCCAGCAGCTTAGGGGGGGAAAATGAAAAACTGTTTTTT. V and J are TRBV5-1 and TRBJ1-4, with D possibly matching TRBD1 (6 bases). The CDR3 runs 14 residues. Germline CDR1 and CDR2: SGHRS and YFSETQ. V gave up 2 bases and J gave up 5 bases, with 10 bases separating them.

V and J are TRBV30 and TRBJ2-3, with TRBD1 matching 9 bases. J lost 3 bases, V lost 2 bases, and 6 bases had no gene match. Germline CDR1 is GTSNPN and CDR2 is SVGIG (reference sequence). This CDR3 region has 15 residues. Written as DNA, the CDR3 is TGTGCCTGGAGTCCCTGGACAGGGGCGACAGATACGCAGTATTTT. As protein: CAWSPWTGATDTQYF.

The V and J genes are TRBV4-1 and TRBJ2-7, with 11 positions matching TRBD1. This CDR3 is built from 15 residues. The J segment lost 0 bases and the V segment lost 4 bases, leaving 2 bases of the junction unmatched. Germline V gene data show CDR1 as MGHRA and CDR2 as YSYEKL. This CDR3 reads CASSLGQGASYEQYF. As DNA, the CDR3 is TGCGCCAGCAGCCTTGGACAGGGGGCCTCCTACGAGCAGTACTTC.

The rearrangement uses TRBV7-2 and TRBJ2-7, with D tentatively TRBD2 (5 bases). This CDR3 is 14 amino acids long. The germline CDR1 and CDR2 sequences are SGHTA and FQGNSA. The V end lost 3 bases, the J end lost 3 bases, and 12 bases lay between the germline ends. Here the CDR3 reads CASSFRAEDYEQYF. The DNA of the CDR3 is TGTGCCAGCAGCTTCCGAGCGGAGGACTACGAGCAGTACTTC.

The J gene is TRBJ2-3, the V gene TRBV6-5; tentatively, D is TRBD2 (6 bases). Per germline, CDR1 MNHEY and CDR2 SVGAGI. The CDR3 is 14 residues long. Deletions cut 9 bases from V and 2 bases from J, with 15 bases between. CDR3 sequence reads: CASKSGTYTDTQYF. The CDR3 bases are TGTGCCAGTAAATCCGGGACTTACACAGATACGCAGTATTTT.

The gene calls are TRBV14 and TRBJ1-1; D uncertain. The CDR3 is 14 residues long. The V gene's germline CDR1 is SGHDN and CDR2 FVKESK. V lost 6 bases and J 5 bases, leaving 16 bases between the germline ends. The CDR3 DNA follows: TGTGCCAGCAGACCTCGAGGATTTATAACTGAAGCTTTCTTT. Its protein product is CASRPRGFITEAFF.

The chain combines TRBV5-4 with TRBJ2-7; D remains unclear. In germline, CDR1 is SGHNT, CDR2 YYREEE (reference sequence). This CDR3 is built from 15 residues. V lost 0 bases to trimming and J lost 4 bases, with 14 bases between them. CDR3 nucleotides: TGTGCCAGCAGCTTGGGTGGCAGGATTCCTTACGAGCAGTACTTC. Protein product: CASSLGGRIPYEQYF.

The chain is built from TRBV5-4 and TRBJ2-7; the D gene is possibly TRBD1 (5 bases). V lost 0 bases to trimming and J lost 2 bases, with 9 bases between them. This CDR3 has 14 amino acids. Germline CDR1 SGHNT, CDR2 YYREEE (reference sequence). The CDR3 here is CASSLGQRPYEQYF. CDR3 sequence (DNA): TGTGCCAGCAGCTTGGGACAGAGACCCTACGAGCAGTACTTC.

The V call is TRBV5-1, the J call TRBJ1-2, with 7 nucleotides matching TRBD1. The V gene's germline CDR1 is SGHRS and CDR2 YFSETQ. V was clipped by 1 base and J by 8 bases; unmatched bases: 8. The CDR3 contains 14 residues. Here the CDR3 reads CASSLFQGEEGYTF. The CDR3 DNA is TGCGCCAGCAGCTTGTTTCAGGGGGAGGAGGGCTACACCTTC. Together with reference TRBV5-1 and TRBJ1-2, the CDR3 gives the full variable domain: KAGVTQTPRYLIKTRGQQVTLSCSPISGHRSVSWYQQTPGQGLQFLFEYFSETQRNKGNFPGRFSGRQFSNSRSEMNVSTLELGDSALYLCASSLFQGEEGYTFGSGTRLTVV.